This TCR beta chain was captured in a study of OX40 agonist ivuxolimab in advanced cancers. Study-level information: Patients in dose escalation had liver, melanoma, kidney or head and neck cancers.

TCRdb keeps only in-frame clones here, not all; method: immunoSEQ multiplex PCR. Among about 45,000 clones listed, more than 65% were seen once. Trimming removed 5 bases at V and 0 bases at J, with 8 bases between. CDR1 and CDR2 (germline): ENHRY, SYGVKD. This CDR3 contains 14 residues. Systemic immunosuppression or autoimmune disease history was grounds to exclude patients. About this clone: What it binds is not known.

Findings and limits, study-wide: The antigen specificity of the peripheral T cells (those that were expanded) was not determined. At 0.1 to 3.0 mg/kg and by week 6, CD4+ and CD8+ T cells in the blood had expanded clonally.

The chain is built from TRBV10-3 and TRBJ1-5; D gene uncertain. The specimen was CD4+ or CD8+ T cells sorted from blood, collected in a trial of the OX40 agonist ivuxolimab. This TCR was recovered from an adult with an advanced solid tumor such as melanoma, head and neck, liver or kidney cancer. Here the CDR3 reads CAISPGNSNQPQHF. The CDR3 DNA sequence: TGTGCCATCAGTCCGGGAAATAGCAATCAGCCCCAGCATTTT.